These 14 T cell receptor beta chains originate from one sample sequenced in a study of blood T cell repertoires in COVID-19. Produced via immunoSEQ multiplex PCR; TCRdb's table is partial and in-frame only. The sample shows 200,000 or so clones, around 84% of them seen only once. Material: peripheral blood. Every receptor here comes from a human donor in a cohort sampled during active COVID-19.

The chain recombines TRBV5-1 with TRBJ1-2, with unresolved D. This CDR3 has 15 amino acids. V was shortened by 1 base and J by 6 bases, with 16 bases between the two germline ends. Germline V lookup: CDR1 SGHRS, CDR2 YFSETQ. The CDR3 region has the DNA TGCGCCAGCAGCTTGTTCTCGGGAGCGGAAGATGGCTACACCTTC. Amino acid sequence: CASSLFSGAEDGYTF.

This sequence joins TRBV7-8 and TRBJ1-4; 7 bases map to TRBD1. The germline V gene encodes CDR1 SGHVS and CDR2 FQNEAQ. This CDR3 has 16 amino acids. V shed 1 base and J 11 bases; nucleotides not matched to a gene: 13. The CDR3 region has the DNA TGTGCCAGCAGCTTAGTGGAGACAGGGAAACCTATTAAACTGTTTTTT. Translated, it gives CASSLVETGKPIKLFF. Using reference TRBV7-8 and TRBJ1-4 for the parts outside the CDR3, the full variable domain is GAGVSQSPRYKVAKRGQDVALRCDPISGHVSLFWYQQALGQGPEFLTYFQNEAQLDKSGLPSDRFFAERPEGSVSTLKIQRTQQEDSAVYLCASSLVETGKPIKLFFGSGTQLSVL.

The chain links TRBV28 to TRBJ2-3; D is undetermined. V lost 8 bases and J lost 2, with 11 bases in between. Germline CDR1 and CDR2: MDHEN and SYDVKM. The CDR3 is made up of 13 amino acids. CDR3 sequence: CASRDSATDTQYF. The CDR3 DNA reads as TGTGCCAGCCGAGACTCTGCCACAGATACGCAGTATTTT.

The chain joins TRBV30 to TRBJ2-7; 9 nucleotides align to TRBD1. Trimming took 4 bases from V and 3 from J; bases not matched to a gene: 4. The CDR3 loop spans 13 amino acids. Germline V gene data show CDR1 as GTSNPN and CDR2 as SVGIG (reference sequence). The CDR3 DNA is TGTGCCTGGATCAGGACAGGGGACTACGAGCAGTACGTC. Translating gives CAWIRTGDYEQYV.

This rearrangement joins TRBV6-1 to TRBJ2-2, with 7 bases aligning to TRBD2. Looked up from germline, CDR1 is MNHNS and CDR2 is SASEGT. The CDR3 totals 14 residues. The V gene end was trimmed by 2 bases and the J gene end by 4 bases; junction bases not matched to a gene: 1. The CDR3 nucleotides read TGTGCCAGCAGTGAAAGCGGGGTCACCGGGGAGCTGTTTTTT. Its protein product is CASSESGVTGELFF.

V gene TRBV9 combines with J gene TRBJ2-5, with TRBD2 matching over 7 bases. J was trimmed by 4 bases and V by 2 bases; bases with no gene match: 8. The germline V gene encodes CDR1 SGDLS and CDR2 YYNGEE. CDR3 size: 15 residues. CDR3 amino acids: CASSVAPGGVETQYF. CDR3 DNA sequence: TGTGCCAGCAGCGTTGCTCCGGGGGGAGTAGAGACCCAGTACTTC.

The chain recombines TRBV11-3 with TRBJ2-1; the match to TRBD2 covers 9 bases. Germline V gene lookup returns CDR1 SGHNT and CDR2 YENEEA. The ends lost 1 base at V and 4 bases at J; junction bases unmatched: 2. CDR3 length: 15 residues. The CDR3 protein is CASSLGLAVYNEQFF. The CDR3 coding sequence is TGTGCCAGCAGCTTAGGACTAGCGGTATACAATGAGCAGTTCTTC.

The chain has TRBV21-1 and TRBJ2-2; the DNA was not compared with TRBD2, the D call given in the table. TRBV21-1 has pseudogene status. This CDR3 is built from 10 residues. CDR3 sequence: CATLTGELFF. The DNA for the CDR3 is TGTGCCACCCTTACCGGGGAGCTGTTTTTT.

Concerning this clone itself: This may stem from a read error, because a much larger clone lies one nucleotide away. Other DNA sequences within the sample encode an identical CDR3. The chain uses TRBV5-6 and TRBJ1-1, with D hard to call. The CDR3 is 13 amino acids. Trimming shortened V by 1 base and J by 1 base, and 5 bases separated the two germline ends. CDR1 and CDR2 from the germline V gene are SGHDT and YYEEEE. The CDR3: CASSLYRNTEAFF. CDR3 bases: TGTGCCAGCAGCTTGTATAGGAACACTGAAGCTTTCTTT.

The chain joins TRBV27 to TRBJ2-3, with 9 bases identical to TRBD2. There are 15 residues in the CDR3. Germline CDR1 is MNHEY and CDR2 is SMNVEV (reference sequence). The V gene end was trimmed by 4 bases and the J gene end by 11 bases; junction bases not matched to a gene: 13. The CDR3, as DNA: TGTGCCAGCAGTTCAGACCCCAACCTAGCGGGAAAGCAGTATTTT. The encoded protein is CASSSDPNLAGKQYF.

The DNA of the CDR3 is TGTGCCAGCAGCCTGGCCGGGGGGGAAGGGGGTCGTGAGACCCAGTACTTC. This codes for CASSLAGGEGGRETQYF. The rearrangement uses TRBV3-1 (or the pseudogene TRBV3-2) and TRBJ2-5; TRBD2 matches 8 bases. J gave up 5 bases and V 4 bases, and 15 bases lay outside the gene matches. The CDR3 runs to 17 residues. From germline, CDR1 is LGHDT and CDR2 YNNKEL (reference sequence).

The V gene is TRBV7-2, the J gene TRBJ2-1; D is possibly TRBD2 (5 bases). The CDR3 spans 15 residues. The germline V gene has CDR1 SGHTA and CDR2 FQGNSA. Trimming removed 2 bases at V and 7 bases at J, with 15 bases between. This CDR3 reads CASSLPTTSGNEQFF. CDR3 bases: TGTGCCAGCAGCTTACCGACTACCTCCGGTAATGAGCAGTTCTTC.

This clone was counted once. The same CDR3 also results from other DNA sequences found in this sample. The V call is TRBV7-2, the J call TRBJ2-1; 12 bases fit TRBD2. This CDR3 is 16 amino acids long. The V gene's germline CDR1 is SGHTA and CDR2 FQGNSA. J was trimmed by 0 bases and V by 5 bases; bases with no gene match: 2. The DNA for the CDR3 is TGTGCCAGCAGCCCGACTAGCGGGGGCTCCTACAATGAGCAGTTCTTC. Protein sequence: CASSPTSGGSYNEQFF. Based on the CDR3 plus reference TRBV7-2 and TRBJ2-1, the full variable domain is GAGVSQSPSNKVTEKGKDVELRCDPISGHTALYWYRQSLGQGLEFLIYFQGNSAPDKSGLPSDRFSAERTGGSVSTLTIQRTQQEDSAVYLCASSPTSGGSYNEQFFGPGTRLTVL.

This rearrangement joins TRBV30 to TRBJ1-1; a weak D match, TRBD1 (6 bases). This CDR3 is 12 amino acids long. V shed 2 bases and J shed 11 bases, with 15 bases lying between them. Per germline, CDR1 GTSNPN and CDR2 SVGIG (reference sequence). The CDR3 bases are TGTGCCTGGAGTCCAACAGGGCCCGGGGCTTTCTTT. It is translated as CAWSPTGPGAFF.